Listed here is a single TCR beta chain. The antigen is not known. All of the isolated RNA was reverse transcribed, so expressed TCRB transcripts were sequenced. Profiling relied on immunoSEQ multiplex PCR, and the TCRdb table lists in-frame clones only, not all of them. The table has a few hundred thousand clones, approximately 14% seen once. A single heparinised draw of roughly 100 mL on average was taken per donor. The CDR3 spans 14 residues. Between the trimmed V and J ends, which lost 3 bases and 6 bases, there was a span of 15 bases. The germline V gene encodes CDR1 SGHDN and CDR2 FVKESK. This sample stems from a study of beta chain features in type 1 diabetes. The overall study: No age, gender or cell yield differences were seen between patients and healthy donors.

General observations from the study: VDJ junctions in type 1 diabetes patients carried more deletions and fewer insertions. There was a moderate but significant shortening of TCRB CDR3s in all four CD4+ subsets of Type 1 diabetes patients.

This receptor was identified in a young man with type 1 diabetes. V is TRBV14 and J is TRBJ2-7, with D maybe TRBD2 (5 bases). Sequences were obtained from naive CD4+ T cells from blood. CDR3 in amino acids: CASSQLLAAGEQYF. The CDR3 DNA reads TGTGCCAGCAGCCAGCTGCTAGCTGCGGGCGAGCAGTACTTC.